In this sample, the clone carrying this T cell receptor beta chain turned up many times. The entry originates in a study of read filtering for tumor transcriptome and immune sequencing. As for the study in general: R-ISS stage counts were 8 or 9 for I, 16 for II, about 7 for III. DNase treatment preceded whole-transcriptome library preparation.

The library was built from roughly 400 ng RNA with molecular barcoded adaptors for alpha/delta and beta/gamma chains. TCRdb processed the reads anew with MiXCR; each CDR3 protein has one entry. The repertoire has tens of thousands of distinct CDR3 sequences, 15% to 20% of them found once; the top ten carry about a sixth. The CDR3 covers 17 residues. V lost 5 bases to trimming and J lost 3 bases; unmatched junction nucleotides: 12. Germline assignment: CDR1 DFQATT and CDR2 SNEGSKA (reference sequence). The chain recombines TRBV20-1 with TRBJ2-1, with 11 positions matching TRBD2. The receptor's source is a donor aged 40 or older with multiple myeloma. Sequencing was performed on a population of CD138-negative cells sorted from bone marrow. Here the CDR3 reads CSAAVAGGPSLYNEQFF. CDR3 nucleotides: TGCAGTGCTGCGGTAGCGGGGGGGCCCAGCCTCTACAATGAGCAGTTCTTC.